This entry concerns a single TCR beta chain. The entry originates in a study of tumor and adjacent non-tumor tissue in lung cancer. Turning to the study itself: Patients were aged about 30 to 80, nine to eleven men and a handful of women, stage I to III.

TCRbeta libraries were built with three rounds of nested PCR, modified from ARM-PCR. TCRdb independently ran MiXCR on the multiplex PCR reads; one entry per CDR3 protein. Here the sample spans approximately 70,000 distinct CDR3 sequences, around 73% being singletons. This sample's RNA came from whole unsorted tissue. The sequencing sample was made of lung tumor tissue. The TCR comes from a man in his fifties or sixties with non-small cell lung cancer.

CDR3 sequence reads: CTGRLSSGELFF. The CDR3 DNA follows: TGCACTGGGAGATTAAGTAGCGGGGAGCTGTTTTTT. The V call is TRBV29-1, the J call TRBJ2-2; D is perhaps TRBD2 (5 bases). Germline V gene lookup returns CDR1 SQVTM and CDR2 ANQGSEA. This CDR3 spans 12 amino acids.